The 11 T cell receptor beta chains given below trace back to one sample, sequenced in a study of blood T cell repertoires in COVID-19. Assay used: immunoSEQ multiplex PCR; TCRdb lists only in-frame clones, some missing. The sample lists around 270,000 clones, roughly 89% occurring once. The sequenced material came from peripheral blood. The origin of the receptors is a woman aged 40 to 55 who had recovered from COVID-19.

This rearrangement joins TRBV3-1 (or the pseudogene TRBV3-2) to TRBJ2-5; TRBD1 matches at 9 bases. J was trimmed by 2 bases and V by 2 bases; bases with no gene match: 6. The CDR3 sequence is 16 residues long. Germline V gene data show CDR1 as LGHDT and CDR2 as YNNKEL (reference sequence). The CDR3 DNA sequence: TGTGCCAGCAGCCAACCCTTTGGACAGGGGCAAGAGACCCAGTACTTC. It specifies CASSQPFGQGQETQYF.

The chain recombines TRBV29-1 with TRBJ2-3; TRBD2 matches at 9 bases. This CDR3 region has 15 residues. The V and J ends lost 3 bases and 6 bases, in that order; junction bases with no gene match: 10. The germline gives CDR1 SQVTM, CDR2 ANQGSEA. For the CDR3, the DNA is TGCAGCGTTGACGGGGTAGCGGGGGCATCCGATACGCAGTATTTT. Its protein is CSVDGVAGASDTQYF.

This clone was seen a few times. V gene TRBV21-1 combines with J gene TRBJ1-5. TRBV21-1 is assigned pseudogene status. The length of the CDR3 is 11 residues. The CDR3 protein is CASSFDQPQHF. The CDR3 coding sequence is TGTGCCAGCAGCTTCGATCAGCCCCAGCATTTT.

The chain has TRBV5-6 and TRBJ2-7; maybe TRBD1 (5 bases). Germline CDR1 SGHDT, CDR2 YYEEEE. The CDR3 is made up of 14 amino acids. V was pared by 0 bases and J by 2 bases, with 9 bases between. The CDR3 sequence: CASSLEGRAYEQYF. The CDR3, as DNA: TGTGCCAGCAGCTTGGAGGGGCGCGCCTACGAGCAGTACTTC.

The chain is built from TRBV25-1 and TRBJ1-4; TRBD1 is a possible D gene (6 bases). Germline assignment: CDR1 MGHDK and CDR2 SYGVNS. V lost 2 bases and J 5 bases, leaving 12 bases between the germline ends. This CDR3 has 15 amino acids. CDR3 in DNA: TGTGCCAGCAGTGAAGTCGGGGGGCTCAATGAAAAACTGTTTTTT. Translation: CASSEVGGLNEKLFF. Together with reference TRBV25-1 and TRBJ1-4, the CDR3 gives the full variable domain: EADIYQTPRYLVIGTGKKITLECSQTMGHDKMYWYQQDPGMELHLIHYSYGVNSTEKGDLSSESTVSRIRTEHFPLTLESARPSHTSQYLCASSEVGGLNEKLFFGSGTQLSVL.

The V call is TRBV7-6, the J call TRBJ1-1; maybe TRBD1 (5 bases). Germline assignment: CDR1 SGHVS and CDR2 FNYEAQ. This CDR3 comprises 15 residues. V lost 4 bases, J lost 0 bases, and 12 bases lay in between. The chain's CDR3 is CASSSDPDMNTEAFF. CDR3 sequence (DNA): TGTGCCAGCAGCTCGGATCCGGACATGAACACTGAAGCTTTCTTT.

This chain uses TRBV27 with TRBJ1-3; TRBD1 aligns across 8 bases. V dropped 3 bases and J dropped 9; count of bases not matched to a gene: 7. Per the germline V gene, CDR1 is MNHEY and CDR2 is SMNVEV (reference sequence). The CDR3 runs to 14 residues. The CDR3 coding sequence is TGTGCCAGCAGTTTCCTCGGACAGGGCGGCACCATATATTTT. Translated: CASSFLGQGGTIYF.

V is TRBV29-1 and J is TRBJ2-1, with unresolved D. This CDR3 region has 15 residues. Germline V CDR1 and CDR2: SQVTM, ANQGSEA. The V end lost 4 bases, the J end lost 2 bases, and 15 bases lay between the germline ends. CDR3 residues: CSVVPAQKAYNEQFF. DNA for the CDR3: TGCAGCGTTGTTCCTGCACAAAAAGCCTACAATGAGCAGTTCTTC.

This rearrangement joins TRBV6-5 to TRBJ2-7, with TRBD2 matching over 12 bases. The CDR3 is 15 residues long. The V gene's germline CDR1 is MNHEY and CDR2 SVGAGI. V shed 6 bases and J 7 bases; nucleotides not matched to a gene: 10. The DNA for the CDR3 is TGTGCCAGCAGACGGACTAGCGGGACCAAGTTGGAGCAGTACTTC. As protein: CASRRTSGTKLEQYF.

The chain links TRBV29-1 to TRBJ2-7; tentatively, D is TRBD2 (5 bases). CDR1 and CDR2 (germline): SQVTM, ANQGSEA. V lost 7 bases and J 7 bases, leaving 5 bases between the germline ends. This CDR3 contains 8 residues. CDR3 DNA: TGCAGCGGGAGGGAGCAGTACTTC. Protein: CSGREQYF.

CDR3 coding DNA: TGTGCCAGCAGTTACCCCACAGTTAACACTGAAGCTTTCTTT. Translating it yields CASSYPTVNTEAFF. The genes are TRBV6-5 and TRBJ1-1; no clear D. Between the trimmed V and J ends, which lost 2 bases and 2 bases, there was a span of 9 bases. Germline CDR1 is MNHEY and CDR2 is SVGAGI. The CDR3 is 14 amino acids.